The clone carrying this T cell receptor (beta chain) has a single count. Its antigen is not identified. Other DNA sequences of this sample code for an identical CDR3. The data belong to a study of shared clonotypes between healthy human individuals. Whole-study findings and limits: Researchers found naive subsets generally carried larger estimated richness than memory subsets.

Clones were read by immunoSEQ multiplex PCR, and TCRdb kept only the in-frame ones, dropping some. The sample lists over a million clones; roughly 74% were seen once. Participating donors were healthy, HIV-negative adults free of recent acute infections or vaccinations. The CDR3 extends over 13 amino acids. V dropped 3 bases and J dropped 4 bases, with 9 bases sitting between them. The germline gives CDR1 MNHEY, CDR2 SMNVEV (reference sequence). V gene TRBV27 combines with J gene TRBJ1-2; no clear D. The origin of this receptor is a young man in good health. Some clones in this sample may be carry-over from other donors' samples. The specimen was memory CD4+ T cells from PBMCs. As for subset: CD45RA-negative fraction. Here the CDR3 reads CASSFRAGYGYTF. DNA of the CDR3: TGTGCCAGCAGTTTCCGGGCCGGCTATGGCTACACCTTC.